This record looks at one T cell receptor beta chain sequence and its context. This entry belongs to a study of blood T cell repertoires in COVID-19. The protocol was immunoSEQ multiplex PCR, while the TCRdb copy is restricted to in-frame clones and leaves out a portion. The table lists 50,000 to 75,000 clones, approximately 93% of them singletons. CDR1 is SGHTA, CDR2 FQGTGA, per germline. This CDR3 comprises 13 residues. V was pared by 2 bases and J by 8 bases, with 10 bases between. The sequence came from a man between 65 and 79 years old with active COVID-19. The J gene is TRBJ2-1, the V gene TRBV7-3; possibly TRBD1 for D (5 bases). Sequenced sample: peripheral blood. CDR3 protein: CASSLSPGHEQFF. Here the CDR3 DNA reads TGTGCCAGCAGCTTATCCCCAGGGCATGAGCAGTTCTTC.